The TCR beta chain under discussion was sequenced for a study of blood T cells in healthy people across ages. Study outcomes and limitations: Investigators viewed diversity estimates from one million T cells as underestimates, the study reported.

V dropped 3 bases and J dropped 10; count of bases not matched to a gene: 22. Looked up from germline, CDR1 is GTSNPN and CDR2 is SVGIG (reference sequence). The CDR3 extends over 18 amino acids. Each donor gave 9.5 to 10 milliliters of peripheral blood. No fewer than 7 million PBMCs went into each sample. Comment on this clonotype: Its antigen is as yet unknown.

Together with a sample-barcoded 5' primer, a J-beta primer mix was included in a second PCR lasting 7 to 11 cycles. The authors tagged each cDNA molecule using a template-switch adaptor with 12 random nucleotides. Via MiXCR, TCRdb re-called the 5' RACE reads, giving one row per CDR3 protein. The sample yields approximately 820,000 distinct CDR3 sequences, under 45% seen once. This clonotype was sampled from a man aged 55 to 70 in good health. The chain links TRBV30 to TRBJ2-1; TRBD2 aligns across 9 bases. Sequenced input: blood. Here the CDR3 reads CAWSLRRLAEVTPREQFF. CDR3 bases: TGTGCCTGGAGCCTGCGGAGACTAGCGGAGGTCACCCCACGGGAGCAGTTCTTC.